The next 24 T cell receptor beta chains were all read from a single sample in a study of blood T cell repertoires in COVID-19. TCRdb keeps only in-frame clones here, not all; method: immunoSEQ multiplex PCR. The table includes approximately 160,000 clones, more than 75% detected once. Specimen: PBMCs or T cells enriched from blood (not recorded which). These receptors all come from a woman between 45 and 60 years old who had recovered from COVID-19.

The chain recombines TRBV24-1 with TRBJ2-3, with TRBD2 identical over 12 bases. CDR3 length equals 17 residues. Germline CDR1 is KGHDR and CDR2 is SFDVKD. V lost 2 bases, J lost 0 bases, and 2 bases stayed unmatched. This chain's CDR3 is CATSDWTSGTSTDTQYF. As DNA, the CDR3 is TGTGCCACCAGTGATTGGACTAGCGGGACCAGCACAGATACGCAGTATTTT.

The chain couples TRBV7-9 to TRBJ2-1; 9 bases align to TRBD2. Germline assignment: CDR1 SEHNR and CDR2 FQNEAQ (reference sequence). V shed 1 base and J 4 bases; nucleotides not matched to a gene: 8. This CDR3 contains 17 residues. CDR3 DNA: TGTGCCAGCAGCTTAGGTCGCGGAGCGGGAGGTTACAATGAGCAGTTCTTC. Protein sequence: CASSLGRGAGGYNEQFF.

The chain has TRBV27 and TRBJ1-1; no definite D call. This CDR3 has 14 residues. Per the germline V gene, CDR1 is MNHEY and CDR2 is SMNVEV (reference sequence). The V end lost 2 bases, the J end lost 4 bases, and 11 bases lay between the germline ends. CDR3 DNA: TGTGCCAGCAGTTTAGGAAGCGGGCGCACTGAAGCTTTCTTT. The encoded protein is CASSLGSGRTEAFF.

This clone was detected a few times. The V and J genes are TRBV10-3 and TRBJ2-5, with 10 bases identical to TRBD2. Germline CDR1 ENHRY, CDR2 SYGVKD. The CDR3 is made up of 12 amino acids. The CDR3 sequence: CATKTSGETQYF. The CDR3 DNA follows: TGTGCAACCAAGACTAGCGGGGAGACCCAGTACTTC.

This clone appeared once. The chain has TRBV30 and TRBJ1-3; D gene unclear. Germline CDR1 reads GTSNPN; CDR2 reads SVGIG (reference sequence). Trimming left V 5 bases short and J 0 bases short, with 11 bases between. The CDR3 extends over 14 amino acids. The CDR3 DNA reads TGTGCCTGGGGAGGAGGTTTCTCTGGAAACACCATATATTTT. This translates into CAWGGGFSGNTIYF.

The chain couples TRBV4-2 to TRBJ2-7, with 9 positions matching TRBD2. Germline-derived CDR1 and CDR2 are LGHNA and YNFKEQ. The length of the CDR3 is 17 residues. V gave up 3 bases and J gave up 7 bases; unmatched junction bases: 16. Here the CDR3 reads CASSQDPSGMLSGEQYF. The CDR3 coding sequence is TGTGCCAGCAGCCAGGATCCTAGCGGGATGCTTTCTGGGGAGCAGTACTTC.

This clone was observed once. This chain connects TRBV6-5 to TRBJ2-4, with TRBD1 identical over 7 bases. The CDR3 is 15 residues long. After removal of 6 bases from V and 2 bases from J, the junction contained 7 bases not matched to a gene. The germline V gene encodes CDR1 MNHEY and CDR2 SVGAGI. In DNA form, the CDR3 reads TGTGCCAGCAGCACAGGGGAATTAACCAAAAACATTCAGTACTTC. This sequence encodes CASSTGELTKNIQYF.

V is TRBV30 and J is TRBJ1-1, with 7 bases fitting TRBD1. V was clipped by 4 bases and J by 2 bases; unmatched bases: 10. The CDR3 runs to 15 residues. Per germline, CDR1 GTSNPN and CDR2 SVGIG (reference sequence). The CDR3 reads CAWNRDRKQNTEAFF. The CDR3 DNA is TGTGCCTGGAACCGGGACAGAAAGCAAAACACTGAAGCTTTCTTT.

The chain is built from TRBV14 and TRBJ1-2, with D perhaps matching TRBD1 (5 bases). V lost 4 bases and J lost 1, with 16 bases in between. The CDR3 has 16 amino acids. Looked up from germline, CDR1 is SGHDN and CDR2 is FVKESK. In nucleotides, the CDR3 is TGTGCCAGCAGCCTCCTTATTGGGGCCTATAACTATGGCTACACCTTC. Its protein is CASSLLIGAYNYGYTF.

V is TRBV30 and J is TRBJ2-5, with a possible D match to TRBD2 (6 bases). The CDR3 extends over 13 amino acids. Trimming cost V 2 bases and J 5 bases, with 12 bases left between them. Germline lookup yields CDR1 GTSNPN and CDR2 SVGIG (reference sequence). CDR3: CAWSRGTPETQYF. CDR3 bases: TGTGCCTGGAGTCGGGGGACGCCCGAGACCCAGTACTTC. Filled out from reference TRBV30 and TRBJ2-5, the complete variable domain reads SQTIHQWPATLVQPVGSPLSLECTVEGTSNPNLYWYRQAAGRGLQLLFYSVGIGQISSEVPQNLSASRPQDRQFILSSKKLLLSDSGFYLCAWSRGTPETQYFGPGTRLLVL.

This clone came up once. The V and J genes are TRBV27 and TRBJ2-3; D possibly corresponds to TRBD2 (6 bases). Germline CDR1 MNHEY, CDR2 SMNVEV (reference sequence). The V end was cut by 4 bases, the J end by 0 bases, with 20 bases between. The CDR3 consists of 18 residues. The CDR3: CASSSRGRGLVSTDTQYF. The CDR3 DNA reads as TGTGCCAGCAGTTCTCGGGGCCGGGGACTTGTTAGCACAGATACGCAGTATTTT.

The rearrangement uses TRBV18 and TRBJ2-4; weak D call: TRBD1 (5 bases). There are 17 residues in the CDR3. The germline CDR1 and CDR2 sequences are KGHSH and LQKENI. V gave up 2 bases and J gave up 0 bases, with 14 bases separating them. Here the CDR3 reads CASSPGQGRLAKNIQYF. In DNA form, the CDR3 reads TGTGCCAGCTCACCAGGCCAGGGAAGATTAGCCAAAAACATTCAGTACTTC.

V gene TRBV13 combines with J gene TRBJ1-1, with 9 nucleotides matching TRBD1. From germline, CDR1 is PRHDT and CDR2 FYEKMQ (reference sequence). Trimming took 5 bases from V and 6 from J; bases not matched to a gene: 10. The CDR3 loop spans 15 amino acids. The CDR3 reads CASSASQGAISEAFF. The DNA for the CDR3 is TGTGCCAGCAGCGCATCACAGGGGGCAATTTCTGAAGCTTTCTTT.

The chain combines TRBV5-4 with TRBJ2-5, with 16 bases matching TRBD2. The ends lost 3 bases at V and 4 bases at J; junction bases unmatched: 6. The CDR3 runs 17 residues. Germline-derived CDR1 and CDR2 are SGHNT and YYREEE (reference sequence). The CDR3 bases are TGTGCCAGCAGCTCGGGACTAGCGGGAGGGAAGGGAGAGACCCAGTACTTC. Translation gives CASSSGLAGGKGETQYF.

This clone was detected once. The rearrangement links TRBV5-1 to TRBJ1-1; a weak D match, TRBD1 (5 bases). The CDR3 is 15 residues long. V lost 3 bases and J lost 3, with 15 bases in between. CDR1 and CDR2 from the germline V gene are SGHRS and YFSETQ. The CDR3 region is CASSSSTGYDTEAFF. For the CDR3, the DNA is TGCGCCAGCAGCTCCTCTACAGGTTACGACACTGAAGCTTTCTTT.

This clone appeared a few times. The DNA for the CDR3 is TGTGCCAGCAGCCCACCAGGGGTCAGTGTGGACGGGGAGCTGTTTTTT. Translated, it gives CASSPPGVSVDGELFF. This sequence joins TRBV7-9 and TRBJ2-2, with a weak D call TRBD1 (6 bases). The length of the CDR3 is 16 residues. V dropped 5 bases and J dropped 7 bases, with 20 bases sitting between them. Germline V gene lookup returns CDR1 SEHNR and CDR2 FQNEAQ (reference sequence).

The rearrangement links TRBV28 to TRBJ1-4; 8 bases line up with TRBD1. CDR3 length: 14 residues. The germline V gene has CDR1 MDHEN and CDR2 SYDVKM. The V segment lost 7 bases and the J segment 8 bases; nucleotides outside the gene matches: 9. DNA of the CDR3: TGTGCCAGCACCGCCGCAGGGGGCAGGGAAAAACTGTTTTTT. Translated, it gives CASTAAGGREKLFF.

The chain combines TRBV7-6 with TRBJ2-5; TRBD1 matches at 7 bases. Per germline, CDR1 SGHVS and CDR2 FNYEAQ. The CDR3 is 13 amino acids. Trimming at V came to 1 base and at J to 4 bases, leaving 0 bases not matched to a gene. The CDR3, as DNA: TGTGCCAGCAGCTTAGACAGGGGAGAGACCCAGTACTTC. This encodes CASSLDRGETQYF. Based on the CDR3 plus reference TRBV7-6 and TRBJ2-5, the full variable domain is GAGVSQSPRYKVTKRGQDVALRCDPISGHVSLYWYRQALGQGPEFLTYFNYEAQQDKSGLPNDRFSAERPEGSISTLTIQRTEQRDSAMYRCASSLDRGETQYFGPGTRLLVL.

The chain carries TRBV4-3 and TRBJ1-2; 12 positions agree with TRBD1. The junction had 3 bases not matched to a gene; V was cut back by 0 bases and J by 7 bases. The V gene's germline CDR1 is LGHNA and CDR2 YSLEER. This CDR3 has 15 residues. The CDR3: CASSQEGQGAFGYTF. Written as DNA, the CDR3 is TGCGCCAGCAGCCAAGAGGGACAGGGGGCTTTTGGCTACACCTTC.

This clone appeared once. V is TRBV4-1 and J is TRBJ2-3; 11 positions match TRBD2. There are 17 residues in the CDR3. Germline assignment: CDR1 MGHRA and CDR2 YSYEKL. Trimming at V came to 2 bases and at J to 6 bases, leaving 10 bases not matched to a gene. For the CDR3, the DNA is TGCGCCAGCAGCCAACCGGGACTAGCGGCGGGGGGGGATACGCAGTATTTT. It specifies CASSQPGLAAGGDTQYF.

The V call is TRBV19, the J call TRBJ2-2, with TRBD2 identical over 11 bases. Germline-derived CDR1 and CDR2 are LNHDA and SQIVND (reference sequence). This CDR3 has 19 residues. The junction had 13 bases not matched to a gene; V was cut back by 3 bases and J by 4 bases. The CDR3 spells CASSIPPITSGSVTGELFF. The CDR3 nucleotides are TGTGCCAGTAGTATCCCCCCTATAACTAGCGGGAGTGTCACCGGGGAGCTGTTTTTT.

This clone was seen only once. The chain combines TRBV18 with TRBJ2-6, with D perhaps TRBD1 (6 bases). Germline lookup yields CDR1 KGHSH and CDR2 LQKENI. CDR3 length: 19 amino acids. V was clipped by 2 bases and J by 0 bases, with 17 bases between them. The CDR3 DNA sequence: TGTGCCAGCTCACCATCGACAGGTGCCGGATTCTCTGGGGCCAACGTCCTGACTTTC. This codes for CASSPSTGAGFSGANVLTF.

The gene calls are TRBV24-1 and TRBJ2-1, with 9 bases lining up with TRBD1. The CDR3 covers 16 residues. V gave up 7 bases and J gave up 6 bases; unmatched junction bases: 12. Germline V gene lookup returns CDR1 KGHDR and CDR2 SFDVKD. As DNA, the CDR3 is TGTGCCACCAGACCCACGACAGGGGGAGATGCCAATGAGCAGTTCTTC. It is translated as CATRPTTGGDANEQFF.

The CDR3 reads CASSLLQRGSYEQYF. The CDR3, as DNA: TGTGCCAGCAGCCTCCTACAGCGGGGCTCCTACGAGCAGTACTTC. V gene TRBV14 combines with J gene TRBJ2-7; TRBD2 agrees at 7 bases. The CDR3 is made up of 15 amino acids. From germline, CDR1 is SGHDN and CDR2 FVKESK. Trimming took 4 bases from V and 0 from J; bases not matched to a gene: 6.